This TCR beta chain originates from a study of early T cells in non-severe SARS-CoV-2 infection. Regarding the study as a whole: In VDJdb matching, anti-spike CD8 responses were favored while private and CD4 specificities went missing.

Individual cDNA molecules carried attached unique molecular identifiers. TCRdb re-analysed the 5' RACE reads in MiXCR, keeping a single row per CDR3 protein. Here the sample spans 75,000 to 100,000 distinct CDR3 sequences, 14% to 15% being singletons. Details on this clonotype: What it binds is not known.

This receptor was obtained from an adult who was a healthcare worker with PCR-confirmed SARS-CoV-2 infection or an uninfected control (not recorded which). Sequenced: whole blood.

The CDR3 protein is CASSQKPGQGYFDEQFF. Here the CDR3 DNA reads TGTGCCAGCAGCCAAAAGCCGGGACAGGGATATTTCGATGAGCAGTTCTTC. This chain joins TRBV4-2 and TRBJ2-1; 9 nucleotides match TRBD1. V was pared by 2 bases and J by 8 bases, with 13 bases of the junction left unmatched. The CDR3 runs 17 residues. The germline V gene has CDR1 LGHNA and CDR2 YNFKEQ.